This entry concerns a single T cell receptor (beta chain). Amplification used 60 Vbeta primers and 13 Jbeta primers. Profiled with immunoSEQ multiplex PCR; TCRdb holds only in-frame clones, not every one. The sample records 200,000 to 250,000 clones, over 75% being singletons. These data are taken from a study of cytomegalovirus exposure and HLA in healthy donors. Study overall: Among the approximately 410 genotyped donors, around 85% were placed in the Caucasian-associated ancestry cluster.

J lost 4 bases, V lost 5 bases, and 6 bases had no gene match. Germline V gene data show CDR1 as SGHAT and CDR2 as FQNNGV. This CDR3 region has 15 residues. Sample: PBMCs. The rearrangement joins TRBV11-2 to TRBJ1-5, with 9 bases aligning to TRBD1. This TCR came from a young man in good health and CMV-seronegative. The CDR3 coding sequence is TGTGCCAGCAGCATTGGGACAGGGACAAATCAGCCCCAGCATTTT. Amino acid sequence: CASSIGTGTNQPQHF.